This TCR beta chain was captured in a study of monozygotic twins with inflammatory bowel disease. TCRdb re-analyzed the 5' RACE reads; it lists each CDR3 protein once, without DNA. This sample's clone table lists approximately 380,000 distinct CDR3 sequences. The CDR3 sequence is 14 residues long. The V gene is TRBV12-3 or TRBV12-4, the J gene TRBJ2-7; TCRdb returns TRBD1, unconfirmable since there is no DNA. The sequencing input was blood. The TCR comes from a human donor with ulcerative colitis or Crohn's disease, or a healthy co-twin of an affected twin (not recorded which). CDR3 amino acids: CASSRQASSYEQYF.